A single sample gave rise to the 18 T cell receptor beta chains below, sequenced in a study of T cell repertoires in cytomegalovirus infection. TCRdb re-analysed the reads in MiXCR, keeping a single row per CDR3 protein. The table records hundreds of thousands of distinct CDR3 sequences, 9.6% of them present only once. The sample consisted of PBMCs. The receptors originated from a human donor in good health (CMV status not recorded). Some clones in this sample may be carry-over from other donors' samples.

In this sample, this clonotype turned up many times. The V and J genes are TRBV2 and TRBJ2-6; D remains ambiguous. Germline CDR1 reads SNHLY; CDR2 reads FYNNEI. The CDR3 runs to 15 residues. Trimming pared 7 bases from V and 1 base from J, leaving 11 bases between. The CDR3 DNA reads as TGTGCCAGCAATGAGCGTGATTCTGGGGCCAACGTCCTGACTTTC. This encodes CASNERDSGANVLTF.

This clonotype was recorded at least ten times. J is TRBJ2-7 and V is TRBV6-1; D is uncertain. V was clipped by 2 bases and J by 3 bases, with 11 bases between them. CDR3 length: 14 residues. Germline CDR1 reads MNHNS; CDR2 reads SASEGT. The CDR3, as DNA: TGTGCCAGCAGTGAAACGCGTCCGATCTACGAGCAGTACGTC. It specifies CASSETRPIYEQYV.

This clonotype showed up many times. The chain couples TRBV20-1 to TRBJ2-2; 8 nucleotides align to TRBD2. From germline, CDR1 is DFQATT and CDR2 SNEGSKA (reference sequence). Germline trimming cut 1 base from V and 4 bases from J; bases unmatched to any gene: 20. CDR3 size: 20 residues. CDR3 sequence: CSARVARRPGVAGGTGELFF. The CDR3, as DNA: TGCAGTGCTAGAGTCGCCCGTCGGCCGGGGGTTGCGGGGGGCACCGGGGAGCTGTTTTTT.

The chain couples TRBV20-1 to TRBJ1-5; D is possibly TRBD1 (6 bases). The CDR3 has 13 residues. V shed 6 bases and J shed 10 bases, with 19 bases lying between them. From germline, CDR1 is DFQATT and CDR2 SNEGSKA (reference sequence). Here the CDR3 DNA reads TGCAGTGCCACACAGGGATCCTATGGACCCCAGCATTTT. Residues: CSATQGSYGPQHF.

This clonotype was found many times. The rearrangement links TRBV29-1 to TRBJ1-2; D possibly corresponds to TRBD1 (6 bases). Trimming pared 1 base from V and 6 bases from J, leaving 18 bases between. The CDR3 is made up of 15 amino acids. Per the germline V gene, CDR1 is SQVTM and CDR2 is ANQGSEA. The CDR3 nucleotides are TGCAGCGTTGAAGCCCAGGGGCAGGGCATAAATGGCTACACCTTC. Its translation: CSVEAQGQGINGYTF.

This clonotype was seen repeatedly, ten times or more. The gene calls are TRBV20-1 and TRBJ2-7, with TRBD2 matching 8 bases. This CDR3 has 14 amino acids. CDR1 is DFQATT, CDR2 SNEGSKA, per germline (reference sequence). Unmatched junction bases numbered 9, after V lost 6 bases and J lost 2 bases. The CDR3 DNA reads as TGCAGTGCCTCCGGGGTAGCGGGGACCTACGAGCAGTACGTC. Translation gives CSASGVAGTYEQYV.

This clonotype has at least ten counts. CDR3 in DNA: TGTGCCAGCAGGCCGGATTTTGGGGACATACGATACTTC. Its protein product is CASRPDFGDIRYF. The chain employs TRBV12-3 or TRBV12-4 and TRBJ2-4, with D possibly TRBD1 on 6 matching bases. Deletions cut 6 bases from V and 16 bases from J, with 22 bases between. The CDR3 is 13 residues long.

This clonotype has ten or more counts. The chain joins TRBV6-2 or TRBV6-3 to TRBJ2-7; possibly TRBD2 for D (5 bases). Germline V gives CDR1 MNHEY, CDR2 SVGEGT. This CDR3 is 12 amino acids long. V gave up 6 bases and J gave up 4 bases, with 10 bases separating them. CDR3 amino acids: CASSRGWYEQYF. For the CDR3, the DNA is TGTGCCAGCAGCCGCGGGTGGTACGAGCAGTACTTC.

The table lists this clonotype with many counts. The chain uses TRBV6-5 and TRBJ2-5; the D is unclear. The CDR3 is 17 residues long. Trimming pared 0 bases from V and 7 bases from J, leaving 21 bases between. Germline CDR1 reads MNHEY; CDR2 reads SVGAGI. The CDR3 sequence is CASSYSRVSGGWGTQYF. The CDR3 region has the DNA TGTGCCAGCAGTTACTCAAGAGTGAGTGGCGGATGGGGGACCCAGTACTTC.

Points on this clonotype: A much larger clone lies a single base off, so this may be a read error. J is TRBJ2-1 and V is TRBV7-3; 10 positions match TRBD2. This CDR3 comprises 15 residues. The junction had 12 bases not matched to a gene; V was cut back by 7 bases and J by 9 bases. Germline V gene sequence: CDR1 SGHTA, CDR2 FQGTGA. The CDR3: CASNPGIAGGREQFF. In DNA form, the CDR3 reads TGTGCCAGCAACCCCGGAATAGCGGGGGGCCGTGAGCAGTTCTTC.

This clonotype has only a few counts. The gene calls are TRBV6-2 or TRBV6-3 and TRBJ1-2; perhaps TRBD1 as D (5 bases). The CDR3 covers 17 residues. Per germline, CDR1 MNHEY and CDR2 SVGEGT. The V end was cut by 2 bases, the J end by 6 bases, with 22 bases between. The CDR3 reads CASSYPGADATRNGYTF. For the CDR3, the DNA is TGTGCCAGCAGTTACCCCGGGGCCGACGCGACCAGGAATGGCTACACCTTC.

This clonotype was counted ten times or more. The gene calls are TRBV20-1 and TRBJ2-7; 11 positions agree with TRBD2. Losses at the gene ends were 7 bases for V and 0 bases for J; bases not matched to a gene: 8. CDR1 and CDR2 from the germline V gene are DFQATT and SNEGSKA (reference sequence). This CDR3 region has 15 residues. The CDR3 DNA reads TGCAGTGGTAAGCCTAGCGGGGGGACCTCCTACGAGCAGTACGTC. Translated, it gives CSGKPSGGTSYEQYV.

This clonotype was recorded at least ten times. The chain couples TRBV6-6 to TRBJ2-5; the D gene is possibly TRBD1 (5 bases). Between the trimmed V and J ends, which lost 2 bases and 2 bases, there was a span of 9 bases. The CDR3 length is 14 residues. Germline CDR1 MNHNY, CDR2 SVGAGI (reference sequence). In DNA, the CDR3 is TGTGCCAGCAGTTACGTGGGGCAGCAAGAGACCCAGTACTTC. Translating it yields CASSYVGQQETQYF.

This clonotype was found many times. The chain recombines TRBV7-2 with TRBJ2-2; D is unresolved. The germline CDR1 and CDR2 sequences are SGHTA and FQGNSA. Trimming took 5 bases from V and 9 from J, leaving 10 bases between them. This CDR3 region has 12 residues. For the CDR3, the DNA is TGTGCCAGCAGCCGATCAGGATGGGAGCTGTTTTTT. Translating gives CASSRSGWELFF. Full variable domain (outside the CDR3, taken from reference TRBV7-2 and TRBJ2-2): GAGVSQSPSNKVTEKGKDVELRCDPISGHTALYWYRQSLGQGLEFLIYFQGNSAPDKSGLPSDRFSAERTGGSVSTLTIQRTQQEDSAVYLCASSRSGWELFFGEGSRLTVL.

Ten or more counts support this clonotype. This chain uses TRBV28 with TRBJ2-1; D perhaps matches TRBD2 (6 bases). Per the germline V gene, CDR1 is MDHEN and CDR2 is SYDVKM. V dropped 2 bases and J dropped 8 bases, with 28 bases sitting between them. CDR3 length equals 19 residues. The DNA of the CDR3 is TGTGCCAGCAGTTTAGATCTCCCGCGGGACGGGAGTCCGCTGGATGAGCAGTTCTTC. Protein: CASSLDLPRDGSPLDEQFF.

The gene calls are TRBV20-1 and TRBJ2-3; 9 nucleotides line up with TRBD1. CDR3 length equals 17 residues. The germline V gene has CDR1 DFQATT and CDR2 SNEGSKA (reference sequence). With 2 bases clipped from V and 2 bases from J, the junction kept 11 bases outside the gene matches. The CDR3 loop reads CSARTRTGEKFTDTQYF. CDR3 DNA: TGCAGTGCTAGAACTCGGACAGGGGAAAAGTTCACAGATACGCAGTATTTT.

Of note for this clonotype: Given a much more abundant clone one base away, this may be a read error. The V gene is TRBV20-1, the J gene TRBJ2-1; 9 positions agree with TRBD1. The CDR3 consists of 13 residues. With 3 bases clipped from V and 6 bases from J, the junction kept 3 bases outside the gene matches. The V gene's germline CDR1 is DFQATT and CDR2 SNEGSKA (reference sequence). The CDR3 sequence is CSARGDRVNEQFF. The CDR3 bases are TGCAGTGCTAGGGGGGACAGGGTCAATGAGCAGTTCTTC.

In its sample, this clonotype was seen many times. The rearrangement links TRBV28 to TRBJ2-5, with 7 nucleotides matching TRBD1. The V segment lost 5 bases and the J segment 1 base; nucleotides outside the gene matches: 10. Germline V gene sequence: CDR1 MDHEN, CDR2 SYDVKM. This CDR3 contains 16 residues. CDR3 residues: CASSPPLYRGQETQYF. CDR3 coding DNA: TGTGCCAGCAGTCCGCCCCTTTACAGGGGCCAAGAGACCCAGTACTTC.